Presented here are 17 T cell receptor beta chains from one specimen sequenced in a study of PD-1 blockade in classical Hodgkin lymphoma (dated by TCRdb to about 2020). Library creation used the immunoSEQ multiplex PCR assay. TCRdb took over this immuneACCESS table, retaining in-frame rearrangements with V and J assigned. Such tables are incomplete; in checked studies, under half of the missing clones stem from an unresolved V gene, and the remainder is unexplained. In all, the sample holds 15,000 to 20,000 clones, and 80% to 90% of those were seen once. Approximately 13% of the sample is held by the ten biggest clonotypes. The sample's time point label, decoded: cycle 4 day 1 (C4D1), after five to seven weeks of nivolumab. Every trial patient had relapsed after autologous stem cell transplantation, and cohorts A, B and C differed in prior brentuximab vedotin exposure. Sample: peripheral blood mononuclear cells (PBMCs), taken before the fourth cycle of nivolumab. Every receptor here comes from a human donor with classical Hodgkin lymphoma.

The CDR3 loop reads CASSPRQGRYGYTF. CDR3 coding DNA: TGTGCCAGCAGTCCGAGACAGGGCCGCTATGGCTACACCTTC. The gene calls are TRBV6-5 and TRBJ1-2; 7 bases line up with TRBD1. CDR3 length: 14 residues. V trimming: 5 bases; J trimming: 4 bases; junction bases outside the gene matches: 7. Germline-derived CDR1 and CDR2 are MNHEY and SVGAGI.

Remarks on this clone: The sample carries other DNA sequences with the same CDR3. The chain is built from TRBV7-8 and TRBJ1-5; D is unresolved. The germline V gene encodes CDR1 SGHVS and CDR2 FQNEAQ. The CDR3 covers 14 residues. Trimming left V 3 bases short and J 2 bases short, with 8 bases between. The CDR3 loop reads CASSFSGGNQPQHF. The CDR3 DNA reads TGTGCCAGCAGCTTTTCCGGGGGCAATCAGCCCCAGCATTTT.

The CDR3 reads CASSLAAGARDGYTF. CDR3 sequence (DNA): TGCGCCAGCAGCTTGGCGGCAGGGGCCCGAGATGGCTACACCTTC. The chain is built from TRBV5-1 and TRBJ1-2, with D maybe TRBD1 (6 bases). Germline values: CDR1 SGHRS, CDR2 YFSETQ. The CDR3 covers 15 residues. Trimming cost V 0 bases and J 6 bases, with 15 bases left between them.

This chain joins TRBV5-1 and TRBJ2-2; 10 positions agree with TRBD2. Per the germline V gene, CDR1 is SGHRS and CDR2 is YFSETQ. This CDR3 has 14 amino acids. V trimming: 7 bases; J trimming: 1 base; junction bases outside the gene matches: 1. DNA for the CDR3: TGCGCCAGCCGGACTAGCGGGAACACCGGGGAGCTGTTTTTT. Amino acid sequence: CASRTSGNTGELFF.

The genes are TRBV7-2 and TRBJ2-3; 11 bases line up with TRBD2. The CDR3 extends over 15 amino acids. V was clipped by 1 base and J by 4 bases; unmatched bases: 1. CDR1 and CDR2 from the germline V gene are SGHTA and FQGNSA. CDR3 DNA: TGTGCCAGCAGCTTAGTAGCGGGGGGGCCAGATACGCAGTATTTT. Encoded protein: CASSLVAGGPDTQYF.

This clone was counted a single time. The chain joins TRBV6-4 to TRBJ2-2; 9 bases match TRBD1. Per the germline V gene, CDR1 is MRHNA and CDR2 is SNTAGT. The V and J ends lost 3 bases and 5 bases, in that order; junction bases with no gene match: 13. This CDR3 contains 18 residues. CDR3 bases: TGTGCCAGCAGTGATGGGGTAAGACAGGGGGAGAGGACCGGGGAGCTGTTTTTT. Translated: CASSDGVRQGERTGELFF.

The rearrangement links TRBV6-1 to TRBJ2-3, with 9 bases that match TRBD2. Per germline, CDR1 MNHNS and CDR2 SASEGT. The CDR3 runs to 16 residues. The V segment lost 4 bases and the J segment 3 bases; nucleotides outside the gene matches: 8. CDR3 nucleotide sequence: TGTGCCAGCAGTGGGAGGGCGGGGGGGCTTACAGATACGCAGTATTTT. This codes for CASSGRAGGLTDTQYF.

The chain links TRBV11-2 to TRBJ2-5, with TRBD2 identical over 9 bases. The CDR3 runs 16 residues. J was trimmed by 7 bases and V by 4 bases; bases with no gene match: 13. CDR1 and CDR2 from the germline V gene are SGHAT and FQNNGV. This chain's CDR3 is CASSSQGTSNPVTQYF. In nucleotides, the CDR3 is TGTGCCAGCAGCTCACAGGGGACTAGCAACCCGGTGACCCAGTACTTC.

The chain uses TRBV5-1 and TRBJ2-4, with D possibly TRBD2 on 5 matching bases. The CDR3 totals 16 residues. V gave up 3 bases and J gave up 9 bases, with 22 bases separating them. Per germline, CDR1 SGHRS and CDR2 YFSETQ. The CDR3 sequence: CASSSDERRASSIQYF. The CDR3 DNA follows: TGCGCCAGCAGCTCGGACGAGCGGCGGGCAAGTAGCATTCAGTACTTC.

In this sample, this clone turned up once. V usage is TRBV2 and J usage is TRBJ2-5; TRBD2 is a possible D gene (6 bases). Germline CDR1 is SNHLY and CDR2 is FYNNEI. CDR3 length: 13 residues. V gave up 9 bases and J gave up 2 bases, with 13 bases separating them. DNA for the CDR3: TGTGCCAGGCGGGATGGCCGGCAAGAGACCCAGTACTTC. This translates into CARRDGRQETQYF.

This rearrangement joins TRBV5-1 to TRBJ2-3; D is unresolved. Germline lookup yields CDR1 SGHRS and CDR2 YFSETQ. V was shortened by 4 bases and J by 2 bases, with 11 bases between the two germline ends. The CDR3 is 14 amino acids. The chain's CDR3 is CASSAVRNTDTQYF. The CDR3 bases are TGCGCCAGCAGCGCAGTAAGGAACACAGATACGCAGTATTTT.

A word on this clone: The same CDR3 can be traced to other DNA sequences in this sample. This chain connects TRBV7-9 to TRBJ1-3; tentative D call: TRBD1 (6 bases). Germline V CDR1 and CDR2: SEHNR, FQNEAQ (reference sequence). V was cut by 1 base and J by 0 bases, with 10 bases left in between. The CDR3 is made up of 16 amino acids. The CDR3 is CASSLDGQISGNTIYF. The CDR3 DNA reads as TGTGCCAGCAGCTTAGACGGACAGATCTCTGGAAACACCATATATTTT.

This clone was seen a single time. The chain links TRBV6-1 to TRBJ2-1; no reliable D call. Germline V gene sequence: CDR1 MNHNS, CDR2 SASEGT. Trimming left V 1 base short and J 4 bases short, with 14 bases between. The CDR3 runs 16 residues. In DNA, the CDR3 is TGTGCCAGCAGTGAAGAGATGGAACGGCTATACAATGAGCAGTTCTTC. Encoded protein: CASSEEMERLYNEQFF.

This clone came up a few times. In nucleotides, the CDR3 is TGCGCCAGCAGCCAAGAGAGTGTCCGGGGCGGAAACACTGAAGCTTTCTTT. Translation gives CASSQESVRGGNTEAFF. The chain combines TRBV4-1 with TRBJ1-1; D is perhaps TRBD1 (5 bases). The CDR3 contains 17 residues. CDR1 and CDR2 from the germline V gene are MGHRA and YSYEKL. V shed 0 bases and J shed 2 bases, with 16 bases lying between them.

V and J are TRBV5-1 and TRBJ2-1; 9 bases fit TRBD2. The trim removed 2 bases at V and 5 bases at J, leaving 2 bases unmatched. The CDR3 sequence is 14 residues long. Germline V lookup: CDR1 SGHRS, CDR2 YFSETQ. The CDR3 sequence: CASSFQRGDNEQFF. As DNA, the CDR3 is TGCGCCAGCAGCTTTCAGCGGGGGGACAATGAGCAGTTCTTC.

The chain joins TRBV19 to TRBJ2-3; TRBD2 agrees at 8 bases. CDR1 and CDR2 (germline): LNHDA, SQIVND (reference sequence). The length of the CDR3 is 14 residues. The V and J ends lost 6 bases and 2 bases, in that order; junction bases with no gene match: 4. CDR3 loop: CASRAGGFTDTQYF. In DNA, the CDR3 is TGTGCCAGTAGGGCGGGGGGTTTCACAGATACGCAGTATTTT.

The rearrangement links TRBV7-8 to TRBJ2-2; D gene uncertain. The V end lost 6 bases, the J end lost 6 bases, and 5 bases lay between the germline ends. The CDR3 runs to 11 residues. Germline V gene lookup returns CDR1 SGHVS and CDR2 FQNEAQ. The CDR3 sequence is CASRKAGELFF. DNA for the CDR3: TGTGCCAGCAGGAAGGCCGGGGAGCTGTTTTTT.